This T cell receptor beta chain was identified during a study of cytomegalovirus exposure and HLA in healthy donors. PCR involved 60 Vbeta and 13 Jbeta primers. The assay was immunoSEQ multiplex PCR, and TCRdb's table has in-frame clones only and misses some. The repertoire holds some 210,000 clones, around 86% seen once, with 10% in the top ten. This CDR3 spans 15 amino acids. With V trimmed by 3 bases and J by 1 base, 2 bases remained unmatched. Germline V CDR1 and CDR2: SGHKS, YYEKEE (reference sequence). To note about this clone: Its antigen remains unknown.

Study-wide points: Evidence from a later analysis indicated that most CMV-associated TCR beta chains looked HLA-restricted. Most TCR beta V segments were productive about 90% or about 30% of the time in an earlier analysis. Later on, an analysis tied under 20,000 TCR beta sequences to HLA alleles at 0.05 false discovery rate.

The receptor was derived from a woman aged 50 to 65 in good health and CMV-seropositive. Sequencing was performed on PBMCs. The rearrangement links TRBV5-5 to TRBJ2-7; 12 nucleotides align to TRBD1. CDR3 in DNA: TGTGCCAGCAGCTGGGGACAGGGGGCATCCTACGAGCAGTACTTC. It encodes CASSWGQGASYEQYF.